Detailed here is one TCR beta chain. The antigen remains undetermined. The V gene lost 1 base and the J gene lost 6 bases, with 12 bases spanning the gap. The CDR3 length is 14 residues. The germline gives CDR1 SGHTA, CDR2 FQGNSA. These data are taken from a study of T cell responses to AZD1222 COVID-19 vaccine. Study-level points and caveats: The sample set comprised mostly white British donors with more females, and clonal diversity was possibly underestimated. Vaccine-associated CD4 TCRs ranged over spike, dominating at 160-218 and 743-854. Elevations in Spike-specific TCR breadth and depth followed administration of two AZD1222 doses.

Libraries were prepared by immunoSEQ multiplex PCR; TCRdb keeps only in-frame clonotypes and omits some of them. The sample carries some 120,000 clones, more than 85% recorded once. The source of this sequence is an adult in good health. Here the sequenced sample was peripheral blood, taken on day 0 of MenACWY control vaccination. This rearrangement joins TRBV7-2 to TRBJ1-2; maybe TRBD1 (6 bases). The CDR3 sequence is CASSLGPAGDGYTF. The CDR3 nucleotides are TGTGCCAGCAGCTTAGGACCGGCAGGGGATGGCTACACCTTC.